These 25 T cell receptor beta chains share one sample of origin, sequenced in a study of T cells in Graves' hyperthyroidism and ophthalmopathy. TCR beta CDR3 regions were amplified from RNA. The primer set for the first-round RT-PCR of the TCR CDR3 was HTBI. TCRdb re-analysed the multiplex PCR reads in MiXCR, keeping a single row per CDR3 protein. The sample holds 45,000 to 50,000 distinct CDR3 sequences, roughly 49% seen once. Material for sequencing was peripheral blood or thyroid tissue (not recorded which). Every receptor here comes from a woman between 50 and 59 years old with Graves' hyperthyroidism.

As to this clonotype: The DNA is omitted, as the CDR3 cannot be located on it reliably, and the CDR3 follows TCRdb's listing. CDR3 sequence reads: CASSFGSNEQYFGPGTEAFF. The rearrangement joins TRBV5-6 to TRBJ1-1; whether TRBD1, the table's D call, matches the DNA was not checked. Germline assignment: CDR1 SGHDT and CDR2 YYEEEE. The CDR3 spans 20 amino acids, including both terminal residues.

This clonotype was counted many times. The chain carries TRBV4-1 and TRBJ1-1, with 7 bases fitting TRBD1. The trim removed 0 bases at V and 3 bases at J, leaving 4 bases unmatched. The V gene's germline CDR1 is MGHRA and CDR2 YSYEKL. The CDR3 contains 15 residues. CDR3 region: CASSQERGLDTEAFF. The DNA for the CDR3 is TGCGCCAGCAGCCAAGAAAGGGGGCTGGACACTGAAGCTTTCTTT.

This clonotype appeared many times. The chain combines TRBV6-2 or TRBV6-3 with TRBJ2-7; 11 positions match TRBD2. The V segment lost 5 bases and the J segment 6 bases; nucleotides outside the gene matches: 6. The CDR3 is 14 amino acids. Germline V lookup: CDR1 MNHEY, CDR2 SVGEGT. For the CDR3, the DNA is TGTGCCAGCAGTCTAGCGGGAGGAGTGGGCGAGCAGTACTTC. Its protein product is CASSLAGGVGEQYF.

The V call is TRBV5-1, the J call TRBJ1-5; 7 nucleotides agree with TRBD1. The CDR3 loop spans 15 amino acids. Per germline, CDR1 SGHRS and CDR2 YFSETQ. After removal of 2 bases from V and 4 bases from J, the junction contained 6 bases not matched to a gene. This CDR3 is CASSLGGAENQPQHF. The DNA of the CDR3 is TGCGCCAGCAGCTTAGGGGGCGCAGAGAATCAGCCCCAGCATTTT.

The CDR3 reads CASSPSGRALRAGELFF. CDR3 coding DNA: TGTGCCAGTAGTCCCTCCGGGAGGGCGTTAAGGGCCGGGGAGCTGTTTTTT. This chain joins TRBV19 and TRBJ2-2; 8 nucleotides agree with TRBD2. Trimming removed 5 bases from V and 6 bases from J; junction bases left unmatched: 14. The CDR3 has 17 amino acids. Germline V gene sequence: CDR1 LNHDA, CDR2 SQIVND (reference sequence).

The rearrangement links TRBV20-1 to TRBJ2-7, with 11 positions matching TRBD2. CDR1 is DFQATT, CDR2 SNEGSKA, per germline (reference sequence). J lost 4 bases, V lost 6 bases, and 5 bases had no gene match. The CDR3 is 13 amino acids. The CDR3 reads CSATTSGSYEQYF. The CDR3 DNA follows: TGCAGTGCAACTACTAGCGGGAGTTACGAGCAGTACTTC.

This chain uses TRBV20-1 with TRBJ1-6; the match to TRBD1 covers 8 bases. Per the germline V gene, CDR1 is DFQATT and CDR2 is SNEGSKA (reference sequence). The V gene end was trimmed by 6 bases and the J gene end by 6 bases; junction bases not matched to a gene: 7. This CDR3 is built from 14 residues. CDR3 sequence (DNA): TGCAGTGCCACGAGACAGGGGCGTAATTCACCCCTCCACTTT. It codes for CSATRQGRNSPLHF.

This clonotype was recorded many times. The CDR3 reads CASSQGLEQRYQPQHF. CDR3 coding DNA: TGTGCCAGCAGCCAAGGTTTGGAACAGCGATATCAGCCCCAGCATTTT. This chain uses TRBV4-2 with TRBJ1-5; no reliable D call. The CDR3 extends over 16 amino acids. Trimming removed 1 base at V and 5 bases at J, with 15 bases between. In germline, CDR1 is LGHNA, CDR2 YNFKEQ.

This clonotype was recorded only once. CDR3 sequence reads: CASSLAGTNNVLTF. For the CDR3, the DNA is TGTGCCAGCAGCTTAGCCGGGACCAACAACGTCCTGACTTTC. This sequence joins TRBV5-6 and TRBJ2-6; D may be TRBD1 or TRBD2 (5 bases each). Germline values: CDR1 SGHDT, CDR2 YYEEEE. The CDR3 extends over 14 amino acids. The germline V and J ends were trimmed by 2 bases and 9 bases, with 12 bases remaining between them.

This clonotype was counted at least ten times. The gene calls are TRBV29-1 and TRBJ1-1, with D possibly being TRBD1 (5 bases). The CDR3 runs 12 residues. From germline, CDR1 is SQVTM and CDR2 ANQGSEA. V was pared by 8 bases and J by 8 bases, with 18 bases between. The CDR3 DNA follows: TGCAGCTCCGTAGGGGCCGCTGGGGAAGCTTTCTTT. Encoded protein: CSSVGAAGEAFF.

This clonotype was seen only once. V is TRBV7-8 and J is TRBJ1-5, with D perhaps TRBD1 (5 bases). The CDR3 is 16 residues long. Per germline, CDR1 SGHVS and CDR2 FQNEAQ. The V gene lost 6 bases and the J gene lost 1 base, with 16 bases spanning the gap. This CDR3 reads CASSLVQGYSNQPQHF. The CDR3, as DNA: TGTGCCAGCAGTTTGGTTCAGGGTTACAGCAATCAGCCCCAGCATTTT.

CDR3 residues: CASSIGQVPGELFF. CDR3 nucleotides: TGTGCCAGCAGCATCGGACAGGTTCCCGGGGAGCTGTTTTTT. The chain couples TRBV7-8 to TRBJ2-2, with TRBD1 matching 7 bases. Germline V gene lookup returns CDR1 SGHVS and CDR2 FQNEAQ. The CDR3 runs to 14 residues. V shed 5 bases and J 6 bases; nucleotides not matched to a gene: 6.

This clonotype was seen at least ten times. The rearrangement uses TRBV28 and TRBJ1-6; weak D call: TRBD1 (6 bases). CDR3 size: 16 residues. Trimming cost V 4 bases and J 4 bases, with 14 bases left between them. Germline V CDR1 and CDR2: MDHEN, SYDVKM. CDR3 DNA: TGTGCCAGCAGTTCGTTAACAGGGAGGTATAATTCACCCCTCCACTTT. This translates into CASSSLTGRYNSPLHF.

In its sample, this clonotype was seen many times. The chain employs TRBV7-9 and TRBJ2-3; D is unclear. CDR1 and CDR2 from the germline V gene are SEHNR and FQNEAQ (reference sequence). The V and J ends lost 5 bases and 5 bases respectively, with 11 bases between them. The CDR3 is 13 residues long. In DNA, the CDR3 is TGTGCCAGCAGCCCGGGCATGGGAGATACGCAGTATTTT. Protein sequence: CASSPGMGDTQYF. Full variable domain (rest looked up from reference TRBV7-9 and TRBJ2-3): DTGVSQNPRHKITKRGQNVTFRCDPISEHNRLYWYRQTLGQGPEFLTYFQNEAQLEKSRLLSDRFSAERPKGSFSTLEIQRTEQGDSAMYLCASSPGMGDTQYFGPGTRLTVL.

This clonotype has ten or more counts. The chain combines TRBV27 with TRBJ1-2; D is uncertain. The CDR3 consists of 14 residues. The germline V gene encodes CDR1 MNHEY and CDR2 SMNVEV (reference sequence). Trimming cost V 6 bases and J 0 bases, with 11 bases left between them. CDR3 loop: CASSPKQPNYGYTF. The CDR3 nucleotides are TGTGCCAGCAGCCCAAAACAGCCTAACTATGGCTACACCTTC.

The rearrangement joins TRBV10-3 to TRBJ1-6; D is perhaps TRBD1 (5 bases). The CDR3 runs to 14 residues. The V end was cut by 10 bases, the J end by 7 bases, with 17 bases between. Germline V gives CDR1 ENHRY, CDR2 SYGVKD. CDR3 DNA: TGTGCCAGCAGATCCCCGGGGCGGAATTCACCCCTCCACTTT. This gives the protein CASRSPGRNSPLHF.

The table lists this clonotype with many counts. The CDR3 region has the DNA TGTGCCACCAGCCCCACGAAGTCGGGGGCGAGTCAGCCCCAGCATTTT. It yields the protein CATSPTKSGASQPQHF. The chain links TRBV15 to TRBJ1-5; TRBD1 might be the D (6 bases). The CDR3 totals 16 residues. V was shortened by 5 bases and J by 6 bases, with 20 bases between the two germline ends. In germline, CDR1 is LNHNV, CDR2 YYDKDF (reference sequence).

This clonotype was seen ten or more times. This rearrangement joins TRBV29-1 to TRBJ1-6; a possible D gene is TRBD1 (5 bases). The V end was cut by 2 bases, the J end by 7 bases, with 21 bases between. This CDR3 spans 17 amino acids. From germline, CDR1 is SQVTM and CDR2 ANQGSEA. Here the CDR3 DNA reads TGCAGCGTTGAACCTTCGTTGACAGCTTCATTAAATTCACCCCTCCACTTT. Its protein is CSVEPSLTASLNSPLHF.

This clonotype was recorded many times. The chain is built from TRBV6-1 and TRBJ2-7; TRBD2 matches 9 bases. This CDR3 is 14 amino acids long. V dropped 3 bases and J dropped 2; count of bases not matched to a gene: 2. Germline-derived CDR1 and CDR2 are MNHNS and SASEGT. CDR3 sequence: CASSEREGPYEQYF. The DNA for the CDR3 is TGTGCCAGCAGTGAGCGGGAGGGCCCCTACGAGCAGTACTTC.

This clonotype was picked up many times. The chain recombines TRBV20-1 with TRBJ2-7; weak D call: TRBD2 (7 bases). Trimming stripped 4 bases from V and 0 bases from J, with 16 bases between. The CDR3 has 15 amino acids. CDR1 and CDR2 (germline): DFQATT, SNEGSKA (reference sequence). CDR3 bases: TGCAGTGCTACCCAAGAGGGGGGGAGCTCCTACGAGCAGTACTTC. The encoded protein is CSATQEGGSSYEQYF.

The CDR3 spells CASSVGGGPSTEAFF. In DNA, the CDR3 is TGTGCCAGCAGCGTGGGGGGTGGACCGAGCACTGAAGCTTTCTTT. The chain couples TRBV9 to TRBJ1-1, with D possibly TRBD1 on 5 matching bases. The V end was cut by 2 bases, the J end by 4 bases, with 15 bases between. In germline, CDR1 is SGDLS, CDR2 YYNGEE. The CDR3 totals 15 residues. Based on the CDR3 plus reference TRBV9 and TRBJ1-1, the full variable domain is DSGVTQTPKHLITATGQRVTLRCSPRSGDLSVYWYQQSLDQGLQFLIQYYNGEERAKGNILERFSAQQFPDLHSELNLSSLELGDSALYFCASSVGGGPSTEAFFGQGTRLTVV.

This clonotype was seen repeatedly, ten times or more. The gene calls are TRBV15 and TRBJ2-5, with no clear D. V gave up 1 base and J gave up 0 bases, with 3 bases separating them. CDR1 and CDR2 from the germline V gene are LNHNV and YYDKDF (reference sequence). CDR3 size: 13 residues. The CDR3 bases are TGTGCCACCAGCAGAGGCAACCAAGAGACCCAGTACTTC. This codes for CATSRGNQETQYF.

This clonotype was detected many times. V gene TRBV9 combines with J gene TRBJ2-2, with 8 bases identical to TRBD1. The ends lost 2 bases at V and 6 bases at J; junction bases unmatched: 6. In germline, CDR1 is SGDLS, CDR2 YYNGEE. The CDR3 extends over 15 amino acids. CDR3 region: CASSVTGQVSGELFF. The CDR3 DNA follows: TGTGCCAGCAGCGTCACGGGACAGGTATCCGGGGAGCTGTTTTTT.

This clonotype was detected ten times or more. This chain joins TRBV5-1 and TRBJ2-7; D possibly matches TRBD1 or TRBD2 (6 bases each). Trimming left V 1 base short and J 5 bases short, with 16 bases between. CDR3 length: 15 amino acids. Germline lookup yields CDR1 SGHRS and CDR2 YFSETQ. The CDR3 coding sequence is TGCGCCAGCAGCTTGTACGGGGGCGAGACCCACGAGCAGTACTTC. This encodes CASSLYGGETHEQYF.

The chain is built from TRBV9 and TRBJ2-7; 10 bases map to TRBD1. After removal of 2 bases from V and 2 bases from J, the junction contained 7 bases not matched to a gene. Germline V CDR1 and CDR2: SGDLS, YYNGEE. CDR3 length: 16 residues. The CDR3 sequence is CASSVYPGTGAYEQYF. DNA of the CDR3: TGTGCCAGCAGCGTTTACCCCGGGACAGGGGCCTACGAGCAGTACTTC.